This TCR beta chain was recorded in a study of early T cells in non-severe SARS-CoV-2 infection. Study summary: Bulk RNA isolated from unsorted whole blood underwent sequencing; chains were not paired.

Per the germline V gene, CDR1 is SGHRS and CDR2 is YFSETQ. V lost 3 bases to trimming and J lost 0 bases; unmatched junction nucleotides: 10. The length of the CDR3 is 17 residues. Individual cDNA molecules were tagged with unique molecular identifiers. TCRdb used MiXCR to reprocess the 5' RACE reads, holding one entry per CDR3 protein. This sample has approximately 56,000 distinct CDR3 sequences, with over 12% found just once. This clonotype was observed many times. Its antigen remains unidentified. General observations from the study: Anti-spike CD8 responses were favored in VDJdb matching, and private and CD4 specificities were missed.

The clonotype originates from an adult who was a healthcare worker with PCR-confirmed SARS-CoV-2 infection or an uninfected control (not recorded which). This specimen consisted of whole blood, obtained at baseline. The chain recombines TRBV5-1 with TRBJ2-5; TRBD1 agrees at 8 bases. The CDR3 here is CASSSTPTGQDQETQYF. For the CDR3, the DNA is TGCGCCAGCAGCTCCACGCCGACGGGACAGGACCAAGAGACCCAGTACTTC. The full variable domain, with the rest looked up from reference TRBV5-1 and TRBJ2-5, is KAGVTQTPRYLIKTRGQQVTLSCSPISGHRSVSWYQQTPGQGLQFLFEYFSETQRNKGNFPGRFSGRQFSNSRSEMNVSTLELGDSALYLCASSSTPTGQDQETQYFGPGTRLLVL.